This T cell receptor (beta chain) emerged from a study of blood T cell repertoires in COVID-19. Study-level information: The analysed material was cDNA or gDNA that came from T cells, B-cell-depleted T cells, or PBMCs.

Germline V gene lookup returns CDR1 LNHDA and CDR2 SQIVND (reference sequence). Trimming removed 10 bases from V and 1 base from J; junction bases left unmatched: 8. This CDR3 contains 14 residues. Patients of the Seattle cohort, enrolled during active infection, were followed longitudinally. In the source study's methods: Amplification from reference gene primers served as the basis for estimated nucleated cell counts. The data were produced by immunoSEQ multiplex PCR, yet TCRdb's version contains in-frame clones alone and is incomplete. The V and J calls and the clone size are those of that table, but D and trimming were determined from the DNA. The table includes 200,000 to 250,000 clones, just over 85% detected once.

The sequence was obtained from a man over 45 with COVID-19, enrolled during active disease. The chain is built from TRBV19 and TRBJ2-3, with TRBD2 identical over 7 bases. The sample taken for sequencing was peripheral blood. CDR3 sequence: CATQEGGGTDTQYF. CDR3 coding DNA: TGTGCCACCCAGGAGGGAGGGGGCACAGATACGCAGTATTTT.